This T cell receptor (beta chain) was recovered during a study of T cell responses to AZD1222 COVID-19 vaccine. Whole-study results and caveats: At study baseline, merely a handful of AZD1222 recipients were seropositive. Sampled repertoires all dated from after the peak T cell response. The sample set comprised mostly white British donors with more females, and clonal diversity was possibly underestimated.

Second doses that came at about 4 or about 12 weeks were put together. On this clone itself: The antigen is not known.

The V segment lost 4 bases and the J segment 5 bases; nucleotides outside the gene matches: 6. The CDR3 is made up of 14 amino acids. Germline V gene data show CDR1 as MNHNY and CDR2 as SVGAGI (reference sequence). Libraries were prepared by immunoSEQ multiplex PCR; TCRdb keeps only in-frame clonotypes and omits some of them. The sample comprises 150,000 to 200,000 clones, 90% to 95% of which are singletons, and 1% to 1.4% rests with the top ten. The chain recombines TRBV6-6 with TRBJ1-2; 8 bases align to TRBD1. The TCR sequence derives from an adult who received the AZD1222 COVID-19 vaccine. Sequences were derived from peripheral blood, sampled 28 days after the second AZD1222 dose. For the CDR3, the DNA is TGTGCCAGCAGTTCGTCCGGGACAGGTTATGGCTACACCTTC. Its protein product is CASSSSGTGYGYTF.